The 24 T cell receptor beta chains below were found in one sample sequenced in a study of PD-1 blockade in classical Hodgkin lymphoma. Every patient relapsed after autologous stem cell transplantation, and brentuximab vedotin exposure varied. Some clones are missing from TCRdb's copy, which holds only in-frame ones; the method was immunoSEQ multiplex PCR. The profile covers tens of thousands of clones, with around 78% appearing a single time and more than 12% taken by the ten largest. This specimen was peripheral blood mononuclear cells (PBMCs), taken before the second cycle of nivolumab. Receptor source: a human donor with classical Hodgkin lymphoma.

The rearrangement links TRBV5-1 to TRBJ1-2; TRBD1 aligns across 9 bases. The CDR3 length is 15 residues. Germline trimming cut 3 bases from V and 4 bases from J; bases unmatched to any gene: 7. Germline CDR1 SGHRS, CDR2 YFSETQ. CDR3 coding DNA: TGCGCCAGCAGCTCCCGGACAGGGGAGGTCTATGGCTACACCTTC. Its translation: CASSSRTGEVYGYTF. The full variable domain, in which reference TRBV5-1 and TRBJ1-2 provide the parts outside the CDR3, is KAGVTQTPRYLIKTRGQQVTLSCSPISGHRSVSWYQQTPGQGLQFLFEYFSETQRNKGNFPGRFSGRQFSNSRSEMNVSTLELGDSALYLCASSSRTGEVYGYTFGSGTRLTVV.

A note on this clone: Other nucleotide sequences from this sample produce the same CDR3. The chain links TRBV6-5 to TRBJ2-7; D possibly matches TRBD1 or TRBD2 (5 bases each). Germline V gene data show CDR1 as MNHEY and CDR2 as SVGAGI. This CDR3 has 12 amino acids. With 6 bases removed from V and 6 bases from J, the gap between germline ends came to 12 bases. CDR3 coding DNA: TGTGCCAGCAGGGACGGGGCGGGCGAGCAGTACTTC. Translation gives CASRDGAGEQYF.

The chain couples TRBV7-3 to TRBJ2-1; the D gene is possibly TRBD1 (5 bases). The CDR3 loop spans 13 amino acids. V lost 2 bases and J lost 8, with 10 bases in between. Germline V gene data show CDR1 as SGHTA and CDR2 as FQGTGA. CDR3 in DNA: TGTGCCAGCAGCTTACAGGGCGGCTATGAGCAGTTCTTC. Amino acid sequence: CASSLQGGYEQFF.

This chain uses TRBV7-9 with TRBJ1-1; TRBD1 might be the D (5 bases). Germline assignment: CDR1 SEHNR and CDR2 FQNEAQ (reference sequence). The V end lost 1 base, the J end lost 4 bases, and 10 bases lay between the germline ends. This CDR3 contains 14 residues. CDR3 DNA: TGTGCCAGCAGCTTAGTTCCGGGGGGCACTGAAGCTTTCTTT. Translation gives CASSLVPGGTEAFF.

The gene calls are TRBV5-6 and TRBJ2-3; D gene ambiguous. The germline gives CDR1 SGHDT, CDR2 YYEEEE. CDR3 length equals 15 residues. The ends were cut back, 2 bases at V and 1 base at J, with 11 bases in the middle. CDR3 nucleotides: TGTGCCAGCAGCTTTTATGGGATGGGCACAGATACGCAGTATTTT. Its protein product is CASSFYGMGTDTQYF.

This sequence joins TRBV27 and TRBJ1-1, with 8 bases that match TRBD1. Per the germline V gene, CDR1 is MNHEY and CDR2 is SMNVEV (reference sequence). J was trimmed by 6 bases and V by 3 bases; bases with no gene match: 3. This CDR3 region has 13 residues. CDR3 region: CASSFGTGPEAFF. CDR3 sequence (DNA): TGTGCCAGCAGTTTCGGGACAGGCCCTGAAGCTTTCTTT.

The rearrangement joins TRBV5-3 to TRBJ2-2, with 10 bases lining up with TRBD2. TRBV5-3 is an open reading frame, and its role is uncertain. After removal of 4 bases from V and 6 bases from J, the junction contained 33 bases not matched to a gene. The CDR3 loop spans 24 amino acids. The CDR3, as DNA: TGTGCCAGAAGCGCGAGAAATCCCAGCAAAGGTCCTAGCGGGAGTGAGAACAACGCCGGGGAGCTGTTTTTT. Protein sequence: CARSARNPSKGPSGSENNAGELFF.

The chain joins TRBV10-3 to TRBJ2-7, with a possible D match to TRBD2 (6 bases). Germline V gene sequence: CDR1 ENHRY, CDR2 SYGVKD. The CDR3 runs to 14 residues. The V end lost 11 bases, the J end lost 1 base, and 18 bases lay between the germline ends. The CDR3 DNA reads TGTGCCGCTTTAGGAGGGATGGGGTCCTACGAGCAGTACTTC. It specifies CAALGGMGSYEQYF.

The chain is built from TRBV19 and TRBJ2-1, with 12 bases lining up with TRBD2. CDR1 is LNHDA, CDR2 SQIVND, per germline (reference sequence). This CDR3 is 22 amino acids long. V was pared by 3 bases and J by 8 bases, with 26 bases of the junction left unmatched. In DNA form, the CDR3 reads TGTGCCAGTAGTATCCGTGGCAGGGGGCTAGGATTGTGGGGACTAGCGGGTGATGAGCAGTTCTTC. This gives the protein CASSIRGRGLGLWGLAGDEQFF.

This chain uses TRBV28 with TRBJ1-5; D unclear. With 8 bases removed from V and 3 bases from J, the gap between germline ends came to 14 bases. CDR3 length equals 14 residues. Germline CDR1 MDHEN, CDR2 SYDVKM. The DNA of the CDR3 is TGTGCCAGCCATCCTCCCCCCTTCAATCAGCCCCAGCATTTT. Amino acids: CASHPPPFNQPQHF.

This chain uses TRBV6-4 with TRBJ2-3; maybe TRBD1 (6 bases). The germline CDR1 and CDR2 sequences are MRHNA and SNTAGT. V lost 4 bases and J lost 3, with 8 bases in between. The CDR3 loop spans 13 amino acids. The CDR3 sequence is CASSVRGTDTQYF. The CDR3 DNA sequence: TGTGCCAGCAGTGTAAGGGGGACAGATACGCAGTATTTT.

In DNA form, the CDR3 reads TGTGCCACGGGGTACACTGAAGCTTTCTTT. Protein product: CATGYTEAFF. The rearrangement uses TRBV19 and TRBJ1-1; D remains ambiguous. CDR3 size: 10 residues. Germline-derived CDR1 and CDR2 are LNHDA and SQIVND (reference sequence). V was trimmed by 10 bases and J by 3 bases, leaving 6 bases between them.

A few counts support this clone. The rearrangement joins TRBV10-3 to TRBJ1-1; possibly TRBD1 for D (5 bases). The CDR3 consists of 14 residues. The ends were cut back, 7 bases at V and 0 bases at J, with 12 bases in the middle. CDR1 is ENHRY, CDR2 SYGVKD, per germline. The CDR3 DNA sequence: TGTGCCATCAAACGGGACGCTTTGAACACTGAAGCTTTCTTT. It specifies CAIKRDALNTEAFF.

The CDR3: CASSEATIYTGELFF. CDR3 sequence (DNA): TGTGCCAGCAGTGAAGCGACCATCTACACCGGGGAGCTGTTTTTT. V gene TRBV2 combines with J gene TRBJ2-2; D gene unclear. The ends were cut back, 0 bases at V and 3 bases at J, with 8 bases in the middle. The length of the CDR3 is 15 residues. CDR1 and CDR2 (germline): SNHLY, FYNNEI. The full variable domain, completed using reference TRBV2 and TRBJ2-2, is EPEVTQTPSHQVTQMGQEVILRCVPISNHLYFYWYRQILGQKVEFLVSFYNNEISEKSEIFDDQFSVERPDGSNFTLKIRSTKLEDSAMYFCASSEATIYTGELFFGEGSRLTVL.

CDR3 in amino acids: CASSYSGTEQETQYF. DNA of the CDR3: TGTGCCAGCAGTTACTCCGGGACAGAACAAGAGACCCAGTACTTC. V gene TRBV6-7 combines with J gene TRBJ2-5; 7 bases line up with TRBD1. TRBV6-7 is recorded as an ORF, its role being uncertain. V trimming: 0 bases; J trimming: 2 bases; junction bases outside the gene matches: 3. CDR3 length: 15 residues.

The V call is TRBV29-1, the J call TRBJ1-1, with D possibly being TRBD1 (6 bases). Trimming took 5 bases from V and 0 from J, leaving 10 bases between them. Germline V gene lookup returns CDR1 SQVTM and CDR2 ANQGSEA. The CDR3 spans 13 residues. The CDR3 protein is CSVQQGLNTEAFF. CDR3 sequence (DNA): TGCAGCGTTCAACAGGGTTTGAACACTGAAGCTTTCTTT.

A remark on this clone: This sample includes further DNA sequences coding for the same CDR3. CDR3 in DNA: TGTGCCAGCAGCTTAGCGGTCGGGGGTTACGAGCAGTACTTC. It yields the protein CASSLAVGGYEQYF. V is TRBV7-2 and J is TRBJ2-7; TRBD2 is a possible D gene (6 bases). V was cut by 0 bases and J by 4 bases, with 10 bases left in between. Germline CDR1 SGHTA, CDR2 FQGNSA. The CDR3 spans 14 residues.

In this sample, this clone turned up a few times. The chain uses TRBV29-1 and TRBJ2-1, with TRBD2 matching over 10 bases. V dropped 1 base and J dropped 6; count of bases not matched to a gene: 6. CDR1 SQVTM and CDR2 ANQGSEA come from the germline V gene. The CDR3 is made up of 15 amino acids. Here the CDR3 DNA reads TGCAGCGTTGAAGGGTGGGCTAGCGGGAGCAATGAGCAGTTCTTC. Amino acids: CSVEGWASGSNEQFF.

The chain uses TRBV7-2 and TRBJ2-7, with TRBD1 as a possible D gene (6 bases). Per the germline V gene, CDR1 is SGHTA and CDR2 is FQGNSA. The V gene lost 3 bases and the J gene lost 9 bases, with 21 bases spanning the gap. CDR3 length: 15 residues. DNA of the CDR3: TGTGCCAGCAGCTTGCAAACAGGGCCCAACCCTGTGCAGTACTTC. Encoded protein: CASSLQTGPNPVQYF.

The rearrangement joins TRBV4-1 to TRBJ2-5; 7 bases are shared with TRBD1. The germline V gene has CDR1 MGHRA and CDR2 YSYEKL. There are 14 residues in the CDR3. With V trimmed by 4 bases and J by 1 base, 3 bases remained unmatched. The CDR3 DNA is TGCGCCAGCAGCCTGACAGGGCTCCAAGAGACCCAGTACTTC. Encoded protein: CASSLTGLQETQYF.

The CDR3 nucleotides read TGTGCCAGCGTACACAGGGCGCTGGAGACCCAGTACTTC. This codes for CASVHRALETQYF. The rearrangement links TRBV7-9 to TRBJ2-5; D possibly corresponds to TRBD1 (6 bases). Trimming removed 8 bases from V and 5 bases from J, with 15 bases in between. The CDR3 runs 13 residues. Germline V lookup: CDR1 SEHNR, CDR2 FQNEAQ (reference sequence).

This chain links TRBV18 with TRBJ1-4, with D uncertain. The germline V gene has CDR1 KGHSH and CDR2 LQKENI. The V end lost 3 bases, the J end lost 3 bases, and 11 bases lay between the germline ends. The CDR3 spans 15 residues. The CDR3 DNA reads as TGTGCCAGCTCACCGTTTTACCCGGCTAATGAAAAACTGTTTTTT. Encoded protein: CASSPFYPANEKLFF. Filled out from reference TRBV18 and TRBJ1-4, the complete variable domain reads NAGVMQNPRHLVRRRGQEARLRCSPMKGHSHVYWYRQLPEEGLKFMVYLQKENIIDESGMPKERFSAEFPKEGPSILRIQQVVRGDSAAYFCASSPFYPANEKLFFGSGTQLSVL.

The chain has TRBV18 and TRBJ2-7, with 9 bases identical to TRBD2. This CDR3 region has 13 residues. Germline CDR1 reads KGHSH; CDR2 reads LQKENI. V trimming: 3 bases; J trimming: 6 bases; junction bases outside the gene matches: 3. The CDR3 is CASSPGLAGEQYF. The CDR3 nucleotides are TGTGCCAGCTCACCGGGACTAGCCGGCGAGCAGTACTTC.

The V call is TRBV7-9, the J call TRBJ2-1; D possibly corresponds to TRBD2 (6 bases). There are 15 residues in the CDR3. The ends were cut back, 3 bases at V and 2 bases at J, with 11 bases in the middle. CDR1 SEHNR and CDR2 FQNEAQ come from the germline V gene (reference sequence). The CDR3 spells CASSLRRETYNEQFF. CDR3 coding DNA: TGTGCCAGCAGCTTGAGACGGGAGACCTACAATGAGCAGTTCTTC.